This paragraph covers one TCR beta chain sequence. In this sample, this clonotype turned up many times. What this receptor recognizes is not known. No quality values exist for individual bases; no much larger clone is one base distant. The sample originates from a study of CD8 T cells in ankylosing spondylitis (dated by TCRdb to about 2017). Concerning the study at large: The study profiled T cell receptor beta repertoires in healthy donors and ankylosing spondylitis patients to find disease-linked TCR variants. Peripheral blood was sampled, and synovial fluid was additionally collected from ankylosing spondylitis patients. The full study cohort was made up of under 30 ankylosing spondylitis patients and 108 healthy donors.

What the research found in general, with its limitations: The disease-linked clones were reported to be significantly enriched in matched synovial fluid samples from ankylosing spondylitis patients. A TCR beta motif of several highly homologous amino acid variants appeared characteristic of blood from ankylosing spondylitis patients. In peripheral blood, the disease-linked clones were found at relatively low frequencies and had a CD8+ phenotype. Some of the motif variants had been reported before in the synovial fluid and blood of reactive arthritis patients, a finding that suggests common disease-initiation mechanisms.

The germline V end is reduced by 3 bases and the J end by 0 bases; junction bases left unmatched: 5. From the cysteine up to the phenylalanine, the CDR3 has a length of 15 residues. The retained sequence is limited to the CDR3, 45 bases, with the frame set at the first base. Sequences SGDLS (CDR1) and YYNGEE (CDR2) are obtained from the germline V gene. Sequenced using an Illumina HiSeq 2500. Quantitative 5'-RACE with molecular barcodes was used to prepare TCR beta libraries. As for the authors' bioinformatics: A new computational method, built on a probabilistic model of VDJ rearrangement, was used to identify disease-linked TCR variants. TCRdb reprocessing: public reads trimmed at Q25 with fastp, clones called with MiXCR, in-frame beta chains kept. Each CDR3 protein gets just one entry, which takes the most common genes and DNA from the rows behind it. The V and J calls were determined by TCRdb, not by the authors. Within this sample are approximately 9,400 distinct CDR3 sequences, with around 4% of them counted one time only. Of the sample, about 9.4% is held by the ten largest clones.

The rearranged segments are TRBV9 and TRBJ2-7, with 8 bases aligning to TRBD2. This receptor was obtained from a female donor with ankylosing spondylitis or in good health (not recorded which). Sequencing was done on a sample of blood, either unsorted or a sorted T cell fraction (not recorded which). CDR3 region: CASSGGGGTSYEQYF. The nucleotide sequence is TGTGCCAGCAGCGGCGGCGGGGGGACCTCCTACGAGCAGTACTTC.